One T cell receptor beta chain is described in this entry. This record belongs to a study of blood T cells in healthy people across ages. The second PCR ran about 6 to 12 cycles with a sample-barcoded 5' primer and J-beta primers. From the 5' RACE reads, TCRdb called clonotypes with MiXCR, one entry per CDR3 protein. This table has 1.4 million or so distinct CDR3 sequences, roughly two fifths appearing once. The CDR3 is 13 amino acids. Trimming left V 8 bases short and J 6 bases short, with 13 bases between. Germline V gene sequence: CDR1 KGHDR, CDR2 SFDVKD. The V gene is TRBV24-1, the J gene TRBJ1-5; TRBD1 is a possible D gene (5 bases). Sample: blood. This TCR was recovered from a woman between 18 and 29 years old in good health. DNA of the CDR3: TGTGCCACCAAGAAGGGGAGGGGTCAGCCCCAGCATTTT. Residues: CATKKGRGQPQHF.